The rows below give T cell receptor beta chains drawn from one sample of a study of CD8+ T cells in alopecia areata. Only in-frame clones appear in the TCRdb table, and some are missing; sequencing was by immunoSEQ multiplex PCR. Here the sample spans 90,000 to 120,000 clones, about four fifths being singletons. Sample: CD8+ T cells sorted from blood, taken at week 24, from a patient treated with tofacitinib. The receptors were gathered from a human donor with alopecia areata. Both conserved end residues are part of each CDR3. A D gene is named only where the DNA matches it firmly. Clone size is stated in some rows and not others, as once, few, many or a class when expanded.

J gene | V gene | clone size | D gene | CDR3 protein | CDR3 DNA
TRBJ1-5 | TRBV7-9 | . | . | CASSFTQGWPQHF | TGTGCCAGCAGTTTTACTCAGGGCTGGCCCCAGCATTTT
TRBJ2-2 | TRBV29-1 | . | . | CSGRENTGELFF | TGCAGCGGCCGGGAGAACACCGGGGAGCTGTTTTTT
TRBJ2-7 | TRBV13 | . | TRBD2 | CASSVLSGGPDYEQYF | TGTGCCAGCAGCGTACTTAGCGGGGGGCCCGACTACGAGCAGTACTTC
TRBJ2-7 | TRBV23-1 | . | . | CVTVCRGRSSYEQYF | TGCGTCACCGTTTGCCGGGGGAGGAGCTCCTACGAGCAGTACTTC
TRBJ2-7 | TRBV29-1 | . | TRBD2 | CSVETTSGGYEQYF | TGCAGCGTTGAAACAACTAGCGGGGGCTACGAGCAGTACTTC
TRBJ2-7 | TRBV7-9 | . | TRBD1 | CASSSRQGTDEQYF | TGTGCCAGCAGCTCACGACAGGGAACGGACGAGCAGTACTTC
TRBJ2-1 | TRBV30 | . | TRBD1 | CAWSIPGQGRDEQFF | TGTGCCTGGAGCATTCCGGGACAGGGGAGGGATGAGCAGTTCTTC
TRBJ2-2 | TRBV11-2 | . | . | CASTPDGELFF | TGTGCCAGCACCCCGGACGGGGAGCTGTTTTTT
TRBJ2-7 | TRBV4-3 | . | . | CASSQDIGSSYEQYF | TGCGCCAGCAGCCAAGATATAGGCAGCTCCTACGAGCAGTACTTC
TRBJ2-1 | TRBV5-4 | . | . | CASSGGTFNEQFF | TGTGCCAGCAGCGGCGGGACGTTCAATGAGCAGTTCTTC
TRBJ2-7 | TRBV7-2 | . | . | CASSPGQGGVYEQYF | TGTGCCAGCAGCCCAGGACAGGGAGGGGTCTACGAGCAGTACTTC
TRBJ2-7 | TRBV9 | . | . | CASSVEEHEQYF | TGTGCCAGCAGCGTAGAGGAGCATGAGCAGTACTTC
TRBJ1-2 | TRBV15 | . | TRBD1 | CATSTGQATYGYTF | TGTGCCACCAGCACGGGACAGGCGACCTATGGCTACACCTTC
TRBJ2-6 | TRBV6-1 | few | . | CASSVGGDSGANVLTF | TGTGCCAGCAGTGTAGGCGGGGATTCTGGGGCCAACGTCCTGACTTTC
TRBJ2-3 | TRBV21-1 | . | . | CASSYSGEDTQYF | TGTGCCAGCAGTTACTCCGGGGAAGATACGCAGTATTTT
TRBJ2-7 | TRBV30 | . | . | CAWSGDRAYEQYF | TGTGCCTGGAGTGGGGACCGAGCCTACGAGCAGTACTTC
TRBJ2-7 | TRBV14 | . | . | CASSQYRMREQYF | TGTGCCAGCAGCCAATACCGAATGCGGGAGCAGTACTTC
TRBJ2-7 | TRBV19 | . | . | CASSRRTQYEQYF | TGTGCCAGTAGCCGCAGGACCCAATACGAGCAGTACTTC